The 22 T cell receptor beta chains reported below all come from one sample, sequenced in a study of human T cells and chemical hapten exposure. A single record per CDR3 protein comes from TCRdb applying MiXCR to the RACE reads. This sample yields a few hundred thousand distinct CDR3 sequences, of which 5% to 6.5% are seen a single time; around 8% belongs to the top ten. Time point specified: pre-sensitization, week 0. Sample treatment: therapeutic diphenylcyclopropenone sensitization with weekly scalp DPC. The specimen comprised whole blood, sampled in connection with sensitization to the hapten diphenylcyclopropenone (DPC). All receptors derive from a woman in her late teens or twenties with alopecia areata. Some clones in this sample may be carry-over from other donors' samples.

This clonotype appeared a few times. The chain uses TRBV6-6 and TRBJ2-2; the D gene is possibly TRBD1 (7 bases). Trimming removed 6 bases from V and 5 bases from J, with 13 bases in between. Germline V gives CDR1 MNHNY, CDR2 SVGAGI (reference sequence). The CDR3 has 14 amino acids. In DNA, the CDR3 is TGTGCCAGCAGGGAGGGACAGCTTACCGGGGAGCTGTTTTTT. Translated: CASREGQLTGELFF.

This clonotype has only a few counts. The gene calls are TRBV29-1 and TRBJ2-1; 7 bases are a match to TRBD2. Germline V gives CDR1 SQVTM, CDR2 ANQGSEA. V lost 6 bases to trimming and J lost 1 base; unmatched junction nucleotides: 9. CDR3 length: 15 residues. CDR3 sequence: CSVLGGSRSYNEQFF. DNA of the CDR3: TGCAGCGTCCTAGGCGGGAGTAGGTCCTACAATGAGCAGTTCTTC.

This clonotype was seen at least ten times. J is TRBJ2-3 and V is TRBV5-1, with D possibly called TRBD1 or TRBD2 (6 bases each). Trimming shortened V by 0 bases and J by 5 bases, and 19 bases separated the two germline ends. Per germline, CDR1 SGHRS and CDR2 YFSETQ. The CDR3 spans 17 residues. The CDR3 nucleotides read TGCGCCAGCAGCTTGGGGGGGCCTCCCACGGAGGGAGATACGCAGTATTTT. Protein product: CASSLGGPPTEGDTQYF.

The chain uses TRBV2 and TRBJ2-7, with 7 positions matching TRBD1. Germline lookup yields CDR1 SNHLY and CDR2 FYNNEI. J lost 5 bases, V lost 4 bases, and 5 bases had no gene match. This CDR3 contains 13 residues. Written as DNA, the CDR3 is TGTGCCAGCAGTGGACAGGGCGTCAACGAGCAGTACTTC. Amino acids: CASSGQGVNEQYF.

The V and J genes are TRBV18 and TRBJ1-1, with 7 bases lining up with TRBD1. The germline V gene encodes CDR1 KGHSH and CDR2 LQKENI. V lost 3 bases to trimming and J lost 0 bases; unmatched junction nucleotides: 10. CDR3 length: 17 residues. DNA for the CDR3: TGTGCCAGCTCACCTCCCAACAGGGGTCGCGTGAACACTGAAGCTTTCTTT. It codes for CASSPPNRGRVNTEAFF.

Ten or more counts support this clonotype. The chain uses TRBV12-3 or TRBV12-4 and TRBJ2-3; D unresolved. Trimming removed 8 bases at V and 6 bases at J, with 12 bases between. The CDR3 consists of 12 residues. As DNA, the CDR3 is TGTGCCAGCGGGGTTAGGGCGGATACGCAGTATTTT. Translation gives CASGVRADTQYF.

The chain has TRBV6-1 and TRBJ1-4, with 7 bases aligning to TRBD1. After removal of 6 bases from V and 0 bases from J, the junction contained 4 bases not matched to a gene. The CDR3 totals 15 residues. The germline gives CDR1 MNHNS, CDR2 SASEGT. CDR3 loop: CASRQDRATNEKLFF. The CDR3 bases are TGTGCCAGCAGACAAGACAGGGCAACTAATGAAAAACTGTTTTTT.

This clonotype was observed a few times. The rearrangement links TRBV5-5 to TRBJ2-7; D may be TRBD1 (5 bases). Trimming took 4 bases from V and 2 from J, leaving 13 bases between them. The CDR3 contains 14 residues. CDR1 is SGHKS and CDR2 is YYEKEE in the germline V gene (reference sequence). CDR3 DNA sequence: TGTGCCAGCAGCAGGGGCCCGGACCCCTACGAGCAGTACTTC. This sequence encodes CASSRGPDPYEQYF.

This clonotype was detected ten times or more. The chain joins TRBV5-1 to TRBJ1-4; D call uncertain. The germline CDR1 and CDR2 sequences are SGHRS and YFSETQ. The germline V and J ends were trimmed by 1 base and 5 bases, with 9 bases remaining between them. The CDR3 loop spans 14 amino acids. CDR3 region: CASSLSAENEKLFF. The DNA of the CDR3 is TGCGCCAGCAGCTTGTCAGCAGAGAATGAAAAACTGTTTTTT.

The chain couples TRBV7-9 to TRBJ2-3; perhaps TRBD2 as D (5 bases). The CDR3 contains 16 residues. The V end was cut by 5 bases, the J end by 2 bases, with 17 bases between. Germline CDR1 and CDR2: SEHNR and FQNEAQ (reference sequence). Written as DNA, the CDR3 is TGTGCCAGCAGCGATAACCGGGAACTCACCACAGATACGCAGTATTTT. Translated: CASSDNRELTTDTQYF.

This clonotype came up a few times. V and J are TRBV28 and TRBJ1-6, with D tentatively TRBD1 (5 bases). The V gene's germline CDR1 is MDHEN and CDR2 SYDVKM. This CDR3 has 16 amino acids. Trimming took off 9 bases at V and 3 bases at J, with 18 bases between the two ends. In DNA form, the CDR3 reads TGTGCCAGTTTGGGCCGAACAGGTAGCTATAATTCACCCCTCCACTTT. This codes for CASLGRTGSYNSPLHF.

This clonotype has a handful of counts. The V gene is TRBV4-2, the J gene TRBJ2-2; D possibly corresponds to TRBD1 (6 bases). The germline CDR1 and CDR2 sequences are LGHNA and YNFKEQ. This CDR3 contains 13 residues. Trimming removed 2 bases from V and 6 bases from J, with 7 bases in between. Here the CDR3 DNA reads TGTGCCAGCAGCCAAAAGGGGGCCGGGGAGCTGTTTTTT. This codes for CASSQKGAGELFF.

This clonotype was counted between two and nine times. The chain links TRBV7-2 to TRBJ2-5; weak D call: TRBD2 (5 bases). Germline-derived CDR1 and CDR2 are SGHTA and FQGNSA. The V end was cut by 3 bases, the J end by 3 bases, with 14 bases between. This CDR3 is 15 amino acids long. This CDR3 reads CASSFPFAGEETQYF. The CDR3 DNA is TGTGCCAGCAGCTTCCCGTTTGCCGGGGAAGAGACCCAGTACTTC.

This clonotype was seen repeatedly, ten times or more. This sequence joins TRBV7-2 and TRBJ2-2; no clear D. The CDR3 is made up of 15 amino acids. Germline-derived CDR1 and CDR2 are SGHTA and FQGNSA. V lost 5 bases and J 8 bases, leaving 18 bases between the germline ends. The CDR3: CASSPFGPQPGELFF. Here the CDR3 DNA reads TGTGCCAGCAGCCCCTTTGGGCCTCAACCGGGGGAGCTGTTTTTT.

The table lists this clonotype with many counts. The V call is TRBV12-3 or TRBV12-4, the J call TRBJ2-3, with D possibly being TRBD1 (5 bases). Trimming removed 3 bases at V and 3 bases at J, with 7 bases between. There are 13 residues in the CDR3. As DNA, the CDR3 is TGTGCCAGCAGTTTTGACAGAACAGATACGCAGTATTTT. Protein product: CASSFDRTDTQYF.

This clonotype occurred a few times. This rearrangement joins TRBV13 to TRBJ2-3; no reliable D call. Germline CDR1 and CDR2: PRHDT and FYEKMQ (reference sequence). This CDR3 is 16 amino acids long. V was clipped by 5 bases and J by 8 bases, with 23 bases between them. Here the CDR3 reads CASSLRLGGRPGTQYF. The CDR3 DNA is TGTGCCAGCAGCCTCCGGCTAGGTGGCCGACCGGGTACGCAGTATTTT.

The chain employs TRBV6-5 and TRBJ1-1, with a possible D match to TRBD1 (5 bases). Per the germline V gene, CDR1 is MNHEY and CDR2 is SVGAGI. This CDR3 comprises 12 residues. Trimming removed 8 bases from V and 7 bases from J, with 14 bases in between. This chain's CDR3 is CASGGAGGEAFF. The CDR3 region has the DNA TGTGCCAGCGGCGGGGCGGGGGGTGAAGCTTTCTTT.

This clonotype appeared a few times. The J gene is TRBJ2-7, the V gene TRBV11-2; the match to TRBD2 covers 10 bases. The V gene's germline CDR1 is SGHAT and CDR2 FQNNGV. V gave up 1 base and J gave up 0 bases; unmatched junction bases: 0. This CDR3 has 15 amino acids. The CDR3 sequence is CASSLGTSGSYEQYF. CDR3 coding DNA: TGTGCCAGCAGCTTAGGGACTAGCGGCTCCTACGAGCAGTACTTC.

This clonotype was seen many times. CDR3 loop: CSARDYASGTNTGELFF. The CDR3, as DNA: TGCAGTGCTAGAGACTATGCTAGCGGGACGAACACCGGGGAGCTGTTTTTT. The chain carries TRBV20-1 and TRBJ2-2, with TRBD2 matching over 9 bases. CDR1 is DFQATT, CDR2 SNEGSKA, per germline (reference sequence). The V segment lost 0 bases and the J segment 0 bases; nucleotides outside the gene matches: 5. This CDR3 is 17 amino acids long.

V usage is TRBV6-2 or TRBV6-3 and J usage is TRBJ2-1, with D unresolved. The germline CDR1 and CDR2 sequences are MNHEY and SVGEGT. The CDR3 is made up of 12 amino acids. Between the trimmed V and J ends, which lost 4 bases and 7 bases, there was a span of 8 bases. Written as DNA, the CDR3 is TGTGCCAGCAGTTTAACGAGGAATGAGCAGTTCTTC. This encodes CASSLTRNEQFF.

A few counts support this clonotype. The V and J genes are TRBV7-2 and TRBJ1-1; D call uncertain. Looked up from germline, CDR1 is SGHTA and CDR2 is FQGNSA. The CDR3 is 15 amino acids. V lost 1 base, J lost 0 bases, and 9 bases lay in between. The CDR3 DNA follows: TGTGCCAGCAGCTTAGGACTGGGATTGAACACTGAAGCTTTCTTT. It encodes CASSLGLGLNTEAFF. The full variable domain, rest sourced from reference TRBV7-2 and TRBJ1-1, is GAGVSQSPSNKVTEKGKDVELRCDPISGHTALYWYRQSLGQGLEFLIYFQGNSAPDKSGLPSDRFSAERTGGSVSTLTIQRTQQEDSAVYLCASSLGLGLNTEAFFGQGTRLTVV.

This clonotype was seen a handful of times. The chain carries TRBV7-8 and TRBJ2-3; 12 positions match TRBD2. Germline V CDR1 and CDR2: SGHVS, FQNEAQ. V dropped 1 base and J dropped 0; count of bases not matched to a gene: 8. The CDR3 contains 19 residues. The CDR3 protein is CASSLEITSGGTSTDTQYF. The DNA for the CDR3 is TGTGCCAGCAGCTTAGAAATAACTAGCGGGGGGACTAGCACAGATACGCAGTATTTT.